The TCR beta chain under discussion was sequenced for a study of technical replicates of blood from several donors. Data came from immunoSEQ multiplex PCR; TCRdb stores just in-frame clones and leaves some out. The sample includes roughly 82,000 clones, around 96% seen only once; the top ten take 0.37%. This sequence was found in a human donor in good health. Sequenced input: T cells isolated from PBMCs.

The CDR3 protein is CASSLAPRGEQYF. In DNA, the CDR3 is TGTGCCAGCAGCTTAGCACCGCGGGGGGAGCAGTACTTC. V and J are TRBV7-9 and TRBJ2-7, with 7 positions matching TRBD2. J lost 7 bases, V lost 0 bases, and 3 bases had no gene match. Germline lookup yields CDR1 SEHNR and CDR2 FQNEAQ (reference sequence). CDR3 length equals 13 residues.